These 3 T cell receptor beta chains came from one sample sequenced in a study of T cells after posttransplantation cyclophosphamide. Clones were read by immunoSEQ multiplex PCR, and TCRdb kept only the in-frame ones, dropping some. This sample carries 40,000 to 55,000 clones, none of them present only once. Sequencing used PBMCs. The receptors come from a man aged 40-49 years in good health, CMV-negative, and a related stem cell transplant donor.

This clone has ten or more counts. The genes are TRBV5-1 and TRBJ2-7, with TRBD2 identical over 11 bases. The CDR3 is 18 residues long. J gave up 2 bases and V 2 bases, and 12 bases lay outside the gene matches. Germline lookup yields CDR1 SGHRS and CDR2 YFSETQ. CDR3 protein: CASSLFTGTSGFAYEQYF. The CDR3 nucleotides read TGCGCCAGCAGCTTATTCACCGGGACTAGCGGTTTTGCCTACGAGCAGTACTTC.

The table lists this clone with many counts. This chain joins TRBV2 and TRBJ2-5; D is perhaps TRBD2 (5 bases). The germline gives CDR1 SNHLY, CDR2 FYNNEI. V lost 4 bases and J 5 bases, leaving 17 bases between the germline ends. This CDR3 is 15 amino acids long. The chain's CDR3 is CASSGGSSVEETQYF. DNA for the CDR3: TGTGCCAGCAGTGGTGGGAGCAGCGTGGAGGAGACCCAGTACTTC.

This clone appeared many times. The chain recombines TRBV7-8 with TRBJ2-5; D may be TRBD1 (6 bases). Looked up from germline, CDR1 is SGHVS and CDR2 is FQNEAQ. This CDR3 contains 15 residues. Trimming took off 4 bases at V and 3 bases at J, with 15 bases between the two ends. The CDR3 sequence is CASSWTALPEETQYF. CDR3 nucleotide sequence: TGTGCCAGCAGCTGGACAGCCCTACCTGAAGAGACCCAGTACTTC.